The present TCR beta chain was sequenced within a study of cytomegalovirus exposure and HLA in healthy donors. 13 Jbeta primers and 60 Vbeta primers were used for the PCR. Repertoires were generated with immunoSEQ multiplex PCR, while TCRdb's copy carries only in-frame clones and drops some. The sample has 110,000 to 150,000 clones; 70% to 80% are singletons. From germline, CDR1 is SGDLS and CDR2 YYNGEE. With 0 bases clipped from V and 3 bases from J, the junction kept 2 bases outside the gene matches. This CDR3 has 15 residues. V is TRBV9 and J is TRBJ1-2; 10 nucleotides match TRBD1. This TCR was sampled from a man between 18 and 35 years old in good health and CMV-seronegative. Sequencing was performed on PBMCs. Here the CDR3 reads CASSVETGGYYGYTF. The CDR3 DNA follows: TGTGCCAGCAGCGTAGAGACAGGGGGCTACTATGGCTACACCTTC. Based on the CDR3 plus reference TRBV9 and TRBJ1-2, the full variable domain is DSGVTQTPKHLITATGQRVTLRCSPRSGDLSVYWYQQSLDQGLQFLIQYYNGEERAKGNILERFSAQQFPDLHSELNLSSLELGDSALYFCASSVETGGYYGYTFGSGTRLTVV.